The rows below give T cell receptor beta chains drawn from one sample of a study of OX40 agonist ivuxolimab in advanced cancers. The assay was immunoSEQ multiplex PCR, and TCRdb's table has in-frame clones only and misses some. The table records roughly 77,000 clones, approximately 85% of them present only once. Source: CD4+ or CD8+ T cells sorted from blood, taken in a trial of the OX40 agonist ivuxolimab. Receptor source: an adult with an advanced solid tumor such as melanoma, head and neck, liver or kidney cancer. CDR3s include the opening cysteine and the closing phenylalanine or tryptophan. D genes are given only for firm matches. The size entry is marked missing in some rows and otherwise reads once, few, many or a size class.

d_call cdr3_length clone_size j_call v_call cdr3_aa cdr3_nt
. 16 . TRBJ1-1 TRBV11-2 CASSLRGTFVNTEAFF TGTGCCAGCAGCTTAAGAGGGACATTCGTGAACACTGAAGCTTTCTTT
. 17 . TRBJ2-7 TRBV7-8 CASSLGSAPGVSYEQYF TGTGCCAGCAGCTTAGGTTCTGCTCCAGGGGTGTCCTACGAGCAGTACTTC
TRBD1 15 . TRBJ2-5 TRBV18 CASSPGQGARETQYF TGTGCCAGCTCACCAGGTCAGGGGGCTCGGGAGACCCAGTACTTC
TRBD1 15 . TRBJ2-7 TRBV7-2 CASSFTGTAVYEQYF TGTGCCAGCAGCTTCACCGGGACAGCGGTCTACGAGCAGTACTTC
TRBD1 16 . TRBJ2-5 TRBV5-1 CASSLTPGRGPETQYF TGCGCCAGCAGCTTGACCCCAGGCAGGGGGCCCGAGACCCAGTACTTC
. 13 few TRBJ2-3 TRBV7-2 CASSHPRTDTQYF TGTGCCAGCAGCCATCCCCGCACAGATACGCAGTATTTT
. 14 few TRBJ1-1 TRBV4-2 CASSQVPSNTEAFF TGTGCCAGCAGCCAAGTCCCGTCGAACACTGAAGCTTTCTTT
TRBD1 14 . TRBJ1-4 TRBV6-6 CASSQQGEGEKLFF TGTGCCAGCAGTCAACAGGGGGAGGGTGAAAAACTGTTTTTT
. 15 . TRBJ2-3 TRBV4-2 CASSPNGGGTDTQYF TGTGCCAGCAGCCCCAATGGGGGCGGCACAGATACGCAGTATTTT
. 12 few TRBJ2-5 TRBV15 CATGPNQETQYF TGTGCCACCGGACCGAATCAAGAGACCCAGTACTTC
. 12 . TRBJ2-7 TRBV5-4 CASSLNRDEQYF TGTGCCAGCAGCTTGAACAGGGACGAGCAGTACTTC
. 13 . TRBJ1-5 TRBV7-8 CASSDGVDQPQHF TGTGCCAGCAGCGACGGGGTGGATCAGCCCCAGCATTTT
TRBD2 16 few TRBJ2-1 TRBV9 CASSGQLAGGRNEQFF TGTGCCAGCAGCGGACAACTAGCGGGGGGGCGCAATGAGCAGTTCTTC
. 14 . TRBJ1-2 TRBV7-2 CASSLWELNYGYTF TGTGCCAGCAGCTTATGGGAGCTAAACTATGGCTACACCTTC
. 14 . TRBJ2-1 TRBV6-4 CASSEGATYNEQFF TGTGCCAGCAGTGAAGGGGCGACCTACAATGAGCAGTTCTTC
TRBD1 16 once TRBJ2-4 TRBV19 CASSPWTGQAKNIQYF TGTGCCAGTAGTCCATGGACAGGGCAAGCCAAAAACATTCAGTACTTC
TRBD1 14 once TRBJ1-4 TRBV5-6 CASSLTGESEKLFF TGTGCCAGCAGCTTGACAGGGGAGAGTGAAAAACTGTTTTTT
TRBD2 14 . TRBJ2-7 TRBV7-2 CASSLGLAAYEQYF TGTGCCAGCAGCTTAGGGCTAGCGGCCTACGAGCAGTACTTC
. 13 . TRBJ1-1 TRBV28 CASSSILNTEAFF TGTGCCAGCAGTTCGATCTTGAACACTGAAGCTTTCTTT
. 13 . TRBJ2-4 TRBV29-1 CSVYQGLGDIQYF TGCAGCGTTTATCAGGGGTTAGGAGACATTCAGTACTTC
TRBD2 16 . TRBJ2-3 TRBV28 CASSRTTSGGTYTQYF TGTGCCAGCAGTAGGACGACTAGCGGGGGGACTTATACGCAGTATTTT
. 13 few TRBJ1-2 TRBV15 CATSRATFYGYTF TGTGCCACCAGCAGAGCCACCTTCTATGGCTACACCTTC
TRBD1 14 . TRBJ2-2 TRBV6-5 CASSQEGGRGELFF TGTGCCAGCAGCCAGGAAGGGGGCCGCGGGGAGCTGTTTTTT
TRBD1 14 once TRBJ1-1 TRBV4-2 CASSPRTGDTEAFF TGTGCCAGCAGCCCCCGGACAGGGGACACTGAAGCTTTCTTT
TRBD1 16 . TRBJ1-1 TRBV11-3 CASSRGQGALSTEAFF TGTGCCAGCAGCCGGGGACAGGGGGCGTTGAGCACTGAAGCTTTCTTT
. 12 . TRBJ2-7 TRBV28 CASTPGAGQQYF TGTGCCAGCACTCCGGGCGCGGGGCAGCAGTACTTC
. 13 . TRBJ1-2 TRBV28 CASQRQETYGYTF TGTGCCAGTCAACGCCAGGAAACCTATGGCTACACCTTC
. 13 . TRBJ1-4 TRBV4-1 CASSQFRYEKLFF TGCGCCAGCAGCCAATTTCGCTATGAAAAACTGTTTTTT
. 14 . TRBJ2-7 TRBV2 CASSTMTAPYEQYF TGTGCCAGCAGTACTATGACAGCGCCCTACGAGCAGTACTTC
. 14 . TRBJ1-6 TRBV6-5 CASSSRNYNSPLHF TGTGCCAGCAGTTCGAGGAACTATAATTCACCCCTCCACTTT
. 15 . TRBJ1-5 TRBV6-1 CASSEGVISNQPQHF TGTGCCAGCAGTGAAGGGGTAATTAGCAATCAGCCCCAGCATTTT
. 13 . TRBJ1-5 TRBV18 CASSRGGDQPQHF TGTGCCAGCTCGCGGGGGGGCGATCAGCCCCAGCATTTT
. 15 . TRBJ1-2 TRBV4-1 CASSHVMRGWYGYTF TGCGCCAGCAGCCATGTAATGAGGGGTTGGTATGGCTACACCTTC
TRBD1 14 . TRBJ1-2 TRBV28 CASSPPGTEKGCTF TGTGCCAGCAGTCCGCCCGGGACAGAAAAGGGTTGCACCTTC
. 16 few TRBJ1-2 TRBV9 CASSREVRAPGYGYTF TGTGCCAGCAGCCGAGAGGTCCGGGCCCCCGGCTATGGCTACACCTTC
. 14 . TRBJ2-6 TRBV6-5 CASAKTPGANVLTF TGTGCCAGCGCGAAGACCCCTGGGGCCAACGTCCTGACTTTC
. 14 . TRBJ1-5 TRBV15 CATSSFGSNQPQHF TGTGCCACCAGCAGTTTCGGAAGCAATCAGCCCCAGCATTTT
. 13 . TRBJ2-7 TRBV19 CASSVEPGRTVYF TGTGCCAGTAGTGTAGAACCGGGACGGACTGTATACTTC
. 13 once TRBJ1-1 TRBV30 CAWRWGLFTEAFF TGTGCCTGGAGGTGGGGTTTGTTCACTGAAGCTTTCTTT
. 15 . TRBJ2-1 TRBV28 CASSSGGLGNNEQFF TGTGCCAGCAGTTCTGGGGGGTTAGGTAACAATGAGCAGTTCTTC
. 14 . TRBJ2-2 TRBV6-1 CASSVEAWTGELFF TGTGCCAGCAGTGTCGAGGCATGGACCGGGGAGCTGTTTTTT
. 11 . TRBJ1-1 TRBV20-1 CSTTVNTEAFF TGCAGTACAACAGTGAACACTGAAGCTTTCTTT
. 16 few TRBJ1-4 TRBV4-2 CASSQQGRAFNEKLFF TGTGCCAGCAGCCAACAGGGGAGGGCATTTAATGAAAAACTGTTTTTT